This T cell receptor beta chain is drawn from a study of radiotherapy plus CTLA-4 blockade in lung cancer. Study-level background: Disease control was achieved by 31% of patients, and objective responses by 15% to 20%.

To note about this clone: The antigen remains undetermined.

Data came from immunoSEQ multiplex PCR; TCRdb stores just in-frame clones and leaves some out. The sample holds roughly 110,000 clones, about 83% seen once. The CDR3 extends over 15 amino acids. V gave up 11 bases and J gave up 6 bases; unmatched junction bases: 17. Germline loops: CDR1 SEHNR, CDR2 FQNEAQ (reference sequence). Participants had chemo-refractory metastatic non-small-cell lung cancer and were treated with focal radiation plus ipilimumab CTLA-4 blockade. The study, taken as a whole, reports: Response, reportedly, was best predicted by interferon-beta along with early blood T cell clone dynamics.

The starting material was peripheral blood, obtained from a patient treated with radiotherapy plus ipilimumab. The source of this sequence is a human donor with non-small cell lung cancer that progressed on radiotherapy plus ipilimumab. Some clones in this sample may be carry-over from other donors' samples. J is TRBJ2-3 and V is TRBV7-9, with 7 bases aligning to TRBD2. CDR3 in DNA: TGTGCCGAAACCCGGCTAGCGGTCGGAATGGATACGCAGTATTTT. This sequence encodes CAETRLAVGMDTQYF.